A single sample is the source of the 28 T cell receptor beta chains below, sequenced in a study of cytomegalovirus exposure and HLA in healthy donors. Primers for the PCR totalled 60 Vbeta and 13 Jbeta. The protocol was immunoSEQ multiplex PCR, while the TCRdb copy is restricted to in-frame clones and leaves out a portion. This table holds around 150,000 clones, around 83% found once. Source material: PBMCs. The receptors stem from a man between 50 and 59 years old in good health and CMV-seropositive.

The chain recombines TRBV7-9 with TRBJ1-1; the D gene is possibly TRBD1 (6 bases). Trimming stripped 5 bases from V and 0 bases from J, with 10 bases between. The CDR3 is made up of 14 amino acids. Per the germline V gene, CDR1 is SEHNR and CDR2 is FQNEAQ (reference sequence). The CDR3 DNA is TGTGCCAGCAGCCGCGGGGGCTTGAACACTGAAGCTTTCTTT. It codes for CASSRGGLNTEAFF.

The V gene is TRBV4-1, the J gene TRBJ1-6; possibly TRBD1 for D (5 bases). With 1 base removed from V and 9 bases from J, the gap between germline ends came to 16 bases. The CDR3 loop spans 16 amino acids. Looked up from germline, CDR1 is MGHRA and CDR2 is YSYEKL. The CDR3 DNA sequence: TGCGCCAGCAGCCAAGTCGGGCAACCTAGGGGTTCACCCCTCCACTTT. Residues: CASSQVGQPRGSPLHF.

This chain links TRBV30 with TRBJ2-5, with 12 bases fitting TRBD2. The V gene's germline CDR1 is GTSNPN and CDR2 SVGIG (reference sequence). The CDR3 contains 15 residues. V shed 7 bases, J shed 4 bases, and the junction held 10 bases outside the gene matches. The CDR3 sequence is CASDPSGGVGETQYF. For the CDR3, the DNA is TGTGCCTCCGACCCTAGCGGGGGGGTTGGAGAGACCCAGTACTTC.

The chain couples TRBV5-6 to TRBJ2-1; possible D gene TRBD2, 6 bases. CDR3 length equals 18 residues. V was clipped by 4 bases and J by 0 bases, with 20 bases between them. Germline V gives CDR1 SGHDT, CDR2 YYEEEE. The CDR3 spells CASSPLVSTRSSYNEQFF. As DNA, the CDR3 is TGTGCCAGCAGCCCGCTAGTGTCGACTAGGAGCTCCTACAATGAGCAGTTCTTC.

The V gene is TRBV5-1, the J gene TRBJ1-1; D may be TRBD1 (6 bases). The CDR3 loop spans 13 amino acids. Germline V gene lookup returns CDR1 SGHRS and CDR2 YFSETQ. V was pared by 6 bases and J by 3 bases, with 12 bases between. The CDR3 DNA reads TGCGCCAGCAACCGTAACAGGGACACTGAAGCTTTCTTT. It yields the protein CASNRNRDTEAFF.

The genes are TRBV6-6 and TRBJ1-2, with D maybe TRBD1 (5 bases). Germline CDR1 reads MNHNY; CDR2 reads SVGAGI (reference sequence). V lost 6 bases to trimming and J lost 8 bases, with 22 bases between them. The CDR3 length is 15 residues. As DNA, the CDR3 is TGTGCCAGCAGCCTAATCGATTCGGGGGGTGGAGGCTACACCTTC. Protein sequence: CASSLIDSGGGGYTF.

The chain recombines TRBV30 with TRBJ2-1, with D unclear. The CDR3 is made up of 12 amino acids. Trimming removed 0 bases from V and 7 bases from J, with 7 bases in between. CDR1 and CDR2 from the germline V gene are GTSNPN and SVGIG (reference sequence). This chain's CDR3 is CAWSVPGNEQFF. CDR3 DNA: TGTGCCTGGAGTGTACCGGGTAATGAGCAGTTCTTC.

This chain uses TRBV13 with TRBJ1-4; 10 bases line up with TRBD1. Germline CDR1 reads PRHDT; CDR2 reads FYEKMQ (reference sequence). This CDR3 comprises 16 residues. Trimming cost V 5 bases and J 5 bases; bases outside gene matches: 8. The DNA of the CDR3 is TGTGCCAGCAGCCCCATCCGGGACAGGGGAAATGAAAAACTGTTTTTT. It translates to CASSPIRDRGNEKLFF.

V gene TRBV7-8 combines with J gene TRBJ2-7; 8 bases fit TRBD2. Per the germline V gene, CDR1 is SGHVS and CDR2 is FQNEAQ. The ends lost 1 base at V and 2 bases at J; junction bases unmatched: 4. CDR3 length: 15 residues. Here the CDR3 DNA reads TGTGCCAGCAGCTTAGTCCCAGCGGGAGCCTACGAGCAGTACTTC. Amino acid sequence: CASSLVPAGAYEQYF.

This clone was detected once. Written as DNA, the CDR3 is TGTGCCAGCAGCTTTCTGACTAGCGGGAGCTCCTACAATGAGCAGTTCTTC. This encodes CASSFLTSGSSYNEQFF. The chain couples TRBV5-6 to TRBJ2-1, with 12 bases matching TRBD2. The CDR3 is 17 amino acids. Losses at the gene ends were 2 bases for V and 0 bases for J; bases not matched to a gene: 3. Germline V lookup: CDR1 SGHDT, CDR2 YYEEEE. Full variable domain (remainder filled in from reference TRBV5-6 and TRBJ2-1): DAGVTQSPTHLIKTRGQQVTLRCSPKSGHDTVSWYQQALGQGPQFIFQYYEEEERQRGNFPDRFSGHQFPNYSSELNVNALLLGDSALYLCASSFLTSGSSYNEQFFGPGTRLTVL.

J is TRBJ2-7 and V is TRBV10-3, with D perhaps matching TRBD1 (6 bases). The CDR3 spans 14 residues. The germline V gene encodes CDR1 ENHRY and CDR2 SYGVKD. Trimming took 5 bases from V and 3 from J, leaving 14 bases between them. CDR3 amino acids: CAISTGSPSYEQYF. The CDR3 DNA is TGTGCCATCAGTACAGGGAGTCCGAGCTACGAGCAGTACTTC.

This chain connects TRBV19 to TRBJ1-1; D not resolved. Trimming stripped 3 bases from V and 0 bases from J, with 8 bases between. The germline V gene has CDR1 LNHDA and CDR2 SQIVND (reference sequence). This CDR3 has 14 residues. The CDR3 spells CASSMVQMNTEAFF. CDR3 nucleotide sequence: TGTGCCAGTAGTATGGTACAGATGAACACTGAAGCTTTCTTT.

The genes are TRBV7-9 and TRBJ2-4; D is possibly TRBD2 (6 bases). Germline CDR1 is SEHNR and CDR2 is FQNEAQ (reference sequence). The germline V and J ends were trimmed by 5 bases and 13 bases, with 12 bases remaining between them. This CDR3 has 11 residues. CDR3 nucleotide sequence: TGTGCCAGCAGCGTAGTGGGACTGCAGTACTTC. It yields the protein CASSVVGLQYF.

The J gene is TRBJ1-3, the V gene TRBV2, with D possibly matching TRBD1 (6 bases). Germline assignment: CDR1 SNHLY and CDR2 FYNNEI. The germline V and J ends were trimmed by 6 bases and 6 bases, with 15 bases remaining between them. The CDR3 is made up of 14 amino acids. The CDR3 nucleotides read TGTGCCAGCAGGGCTACAGGGTACGAAAACACCATATATTTT. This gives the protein CASRATGYENTIYF. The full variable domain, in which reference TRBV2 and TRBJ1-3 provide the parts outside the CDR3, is EPEVTQTPSHQVTQMGQEVILRCVPISNHLYFYWYRQILGQKVEFLVSFYNNEISEKSEIFDDQFSVERPDGSNFTLKIRSTKLEDSAMYFCASRATGYENTIYFGEGSWLTVV.

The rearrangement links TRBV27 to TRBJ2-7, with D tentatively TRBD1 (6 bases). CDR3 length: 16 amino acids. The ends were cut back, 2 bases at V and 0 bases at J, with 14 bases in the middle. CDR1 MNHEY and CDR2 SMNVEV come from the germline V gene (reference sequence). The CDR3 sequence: CASSLSLGHISYEQYF. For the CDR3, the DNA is TGTGCCAGCAGTTTAAGTTTGGGACACATCTCCTACGAGCAGTACTTC.

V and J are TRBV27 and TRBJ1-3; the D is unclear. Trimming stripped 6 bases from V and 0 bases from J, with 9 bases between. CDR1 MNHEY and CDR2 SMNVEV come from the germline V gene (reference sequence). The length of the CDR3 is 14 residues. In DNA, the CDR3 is TGTGCCAGCAGATCGGGGTACTCTGGAAACACCATATATTTT. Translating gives CASRSGYSGNTIYF.

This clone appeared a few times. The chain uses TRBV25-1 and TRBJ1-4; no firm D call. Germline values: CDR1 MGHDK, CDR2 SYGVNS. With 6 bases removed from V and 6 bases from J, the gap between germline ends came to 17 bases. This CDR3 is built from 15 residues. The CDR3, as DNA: TGTGCCAGCAGGCCTAAGTCAGGAACGGATGAAAAACTGTTTTTT. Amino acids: CASRPKSGTDEKLFF. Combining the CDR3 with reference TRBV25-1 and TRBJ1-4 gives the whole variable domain EADIYQTPRYLVIGTGKKITLECSQTMGHDKMYWYQQDPGMELHLIHYSYGVNSTEKGDLSSESTVSRIRTEHFPLTLESARPSHTSQYLCASRPKSGTDEKLFFGSGTQLSVL.

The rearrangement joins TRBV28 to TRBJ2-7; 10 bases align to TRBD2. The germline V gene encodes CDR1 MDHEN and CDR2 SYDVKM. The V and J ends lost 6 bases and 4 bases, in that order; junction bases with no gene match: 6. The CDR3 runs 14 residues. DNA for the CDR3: TGTGCCAGCAGCCGGACTAGCGGTCGTTACGAGCAGTACTTC. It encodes CASSRTSGRYEQYF.

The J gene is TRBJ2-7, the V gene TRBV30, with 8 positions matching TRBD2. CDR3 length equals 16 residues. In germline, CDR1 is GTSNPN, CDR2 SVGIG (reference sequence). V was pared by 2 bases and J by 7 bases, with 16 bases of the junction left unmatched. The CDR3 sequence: CAWSSDISGGVGEQYF. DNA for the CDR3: TGTGCCTGGAGTTCAGACATTTCGGGGGGGGTGGGGGAGCAGTACTTC.

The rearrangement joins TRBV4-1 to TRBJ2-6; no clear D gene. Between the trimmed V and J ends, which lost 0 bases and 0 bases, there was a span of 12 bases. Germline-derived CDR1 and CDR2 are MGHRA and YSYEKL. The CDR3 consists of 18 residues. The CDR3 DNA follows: TGCGCCAGCAGCCAAGATCGATACAGCTCCTCTGGGGCCAACGTCCTGACTTTC. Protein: CASSQDRYSSSGANVLTF.

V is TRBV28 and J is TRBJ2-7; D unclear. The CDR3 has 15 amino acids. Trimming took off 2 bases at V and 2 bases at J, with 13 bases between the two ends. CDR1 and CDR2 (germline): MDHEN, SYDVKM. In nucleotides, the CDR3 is TGTGCCAGCAGTTTAGGATATTCCACTACCTACGAGCAGTACTTC. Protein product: CASSLGYSTTYEQYF.

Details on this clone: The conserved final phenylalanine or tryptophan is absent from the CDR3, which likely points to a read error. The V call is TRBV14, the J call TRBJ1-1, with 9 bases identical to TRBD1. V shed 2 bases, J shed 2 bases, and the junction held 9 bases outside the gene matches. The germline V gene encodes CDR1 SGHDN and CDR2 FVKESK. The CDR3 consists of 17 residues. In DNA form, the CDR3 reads TGTGCCAGCAGCCAAAGACATACGGGACAGGGAAACACTGAAGCTTTCTTG. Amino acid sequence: CASSQRHTGQGNTEAFL.

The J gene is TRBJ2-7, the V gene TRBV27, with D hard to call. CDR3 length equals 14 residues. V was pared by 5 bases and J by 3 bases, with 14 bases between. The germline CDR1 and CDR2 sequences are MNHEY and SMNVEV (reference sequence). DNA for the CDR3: TGTGCCAGCAGTCGCACCACCCCCGGCTACGAGCAGTACTTC. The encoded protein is CASSRTTPGYEQYF.

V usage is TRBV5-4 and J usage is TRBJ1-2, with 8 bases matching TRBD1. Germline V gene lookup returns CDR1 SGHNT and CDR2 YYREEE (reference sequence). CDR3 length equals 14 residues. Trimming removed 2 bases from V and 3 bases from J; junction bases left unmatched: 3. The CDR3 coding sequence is TGTGCCAGCAGCTTCAGGGGACAGGACTATGGCTACACCTTC. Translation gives CASSFRGQDYGYTF.

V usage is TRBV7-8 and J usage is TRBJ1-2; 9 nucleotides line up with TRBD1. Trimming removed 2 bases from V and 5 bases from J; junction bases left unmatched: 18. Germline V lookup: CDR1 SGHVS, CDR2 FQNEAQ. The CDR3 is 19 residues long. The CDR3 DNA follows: TGTGCCAGCAGCTTAAACCCCCCACAACAGGGGGCAAAGTTGTATGGCTACACCTTC. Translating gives CASSLNPPQQGAKLYGYTF. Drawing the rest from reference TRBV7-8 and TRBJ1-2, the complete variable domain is GAGVSQSPRYKVAKRGQDVALRCDPISGHVSLFWYQQALGQGPEFLTYFQNEAQLDKSGLPSDRFFAERPEGSVSTLKIQRTQQEDSAVYLCASSLNPPQQGAKLYGYTFGSGTRLTVV.

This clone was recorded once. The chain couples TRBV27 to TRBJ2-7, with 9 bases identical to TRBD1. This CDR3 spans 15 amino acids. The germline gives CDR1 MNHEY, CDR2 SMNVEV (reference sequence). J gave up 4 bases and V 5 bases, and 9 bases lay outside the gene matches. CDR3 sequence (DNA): TGTGCCAGCAGTCGCACCGGGACAGGGATATACGAGCAGTACTTC. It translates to CASSRTGTGIYEQYF.

Here the CDR3 reads CASSRLRDYSIGGTDTQYF. CDR3 nucleotides: TGTGCCAGCAGCCGTCTCCGGGACTACTCGATTGGGGGCACAGATACGCAGTATTTT. The chain has TRBV7-9 and TRBJ2-3, with 7 bases fitting TRBD2. This CDR3 region has 19 residues. Germline-derived CDR1 and CDR2 are SEHNR and FQNEAQ (reference sequence). V was pared by 5 bases and J by 1 base, with 18 bases of the junction left unmatched. Full variable domain (rest looked up from reference TRBV7-9 and TRBJ2-3): DTGVSQNPRHKITKRGQNVTFRCDPISEHNRLYWYRQTLGQGPEFLTYFQNEAQLEKSRLLSDRFSAERPKGSFSTLEIQRTEQGDSAMYLCASSRLRDYSIGGTDTQYFGPGTRLTVL.

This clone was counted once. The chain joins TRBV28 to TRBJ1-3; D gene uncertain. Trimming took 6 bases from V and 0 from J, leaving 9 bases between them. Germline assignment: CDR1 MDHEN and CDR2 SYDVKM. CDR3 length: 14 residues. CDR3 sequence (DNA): TGTGCCAGCAGACTGCCAAGCTCTGGAAACACCATATATTTT. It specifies CASRLPSSGNTIYF.